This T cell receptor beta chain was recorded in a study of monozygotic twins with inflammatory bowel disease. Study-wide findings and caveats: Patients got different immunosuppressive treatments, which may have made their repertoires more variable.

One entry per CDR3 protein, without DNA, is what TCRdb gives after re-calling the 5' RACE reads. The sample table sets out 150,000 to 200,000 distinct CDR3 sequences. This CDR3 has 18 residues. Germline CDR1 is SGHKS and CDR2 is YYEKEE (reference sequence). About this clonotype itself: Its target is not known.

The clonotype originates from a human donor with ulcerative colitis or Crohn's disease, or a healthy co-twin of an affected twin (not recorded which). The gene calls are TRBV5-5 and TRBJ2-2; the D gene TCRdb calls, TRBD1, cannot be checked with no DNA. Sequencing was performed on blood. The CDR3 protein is CASSLSFTGGANTGELFF.